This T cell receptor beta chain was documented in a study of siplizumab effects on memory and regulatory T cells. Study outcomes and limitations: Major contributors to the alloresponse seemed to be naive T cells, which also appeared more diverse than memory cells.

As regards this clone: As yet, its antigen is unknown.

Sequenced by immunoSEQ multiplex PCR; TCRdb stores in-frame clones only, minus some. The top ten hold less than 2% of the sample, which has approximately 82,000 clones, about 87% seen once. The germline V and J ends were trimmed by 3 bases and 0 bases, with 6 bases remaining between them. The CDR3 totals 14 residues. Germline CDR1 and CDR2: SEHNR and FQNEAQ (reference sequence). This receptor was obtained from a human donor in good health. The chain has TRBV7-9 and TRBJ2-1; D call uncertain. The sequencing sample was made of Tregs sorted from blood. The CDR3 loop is CASSFLFSYNEQFF. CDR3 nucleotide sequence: TGTGCCAGCAGCTTCCTGTTCTCCTACAATGAGCAGTTCTTC.